This is a list of T cell receptor beta chains from one sample in a study of PD-L1 blockade in urothelial cancer. Assay used: immunoSEQ multiplex PCR; TCRdb lists only in-frame clones, some missing. The sample has 95,000 to 100,000 clones; 80% to 90% are singletons. Sample: PBMCs, taken around atezolizumab (anti-PD-L1) treatment. All receptors derive from a man in his 60s with urothelial cancer. CDR3s include the opening cysteine and the closing phenylalanine or tryptophan. D genes are given only for firm matches. Clone sizes are given selectively: once, few, many, or a class where the clone is expanded.

v_gene: TRBV10-3; j_gene: TRBJ1-3; d_gene: NA; abundance: NA; CDR3nt: TGTGCCATCAGATTGAGTCCAGGGAACTCTGGAAACACCATATATTTT; CDR3aa: CAIRLSPGNSGNTIYF
v_gene: TRBV28; j_gene: TRBJ1-1; d_gene: TRBD1; abundance: NA; CDR3nt: TGTGCCAGCAGCCAAATACAGGGGGCGATGAACACTGAAGCTTTCTTT; CDR3aa: CASSQIQGAMNTEAFF
v_gene: TRBV7-6; j_gene: TRBJ1-3; d_gene: TRBD1; abundance: NA; CDR3nt: TGTGCCAGCAGCTTATCCCCGACAGGGGAAGGAAACACCATATATTTT; CDR3aa: CASSLSPTGEGNTIYF
v_gene: TRBV5-1; j_gene: TRBJ2-2; d_gene: NA; abundance: NA; CDR3nt: TGCGCCAGCAGCTTGGGAGGGTTGGCTCTGAACACCGGGGAGCTGTTTTTT; CDR3aa: CASSLGGLALNTGELFF
v_gene: TRBV7-2; j_gene: TRBJ2-1; d_gene: NA; abundance: few; CDR3nt: TGTGCCAGCAGCTTAGCTGGGCACAATGAGCAGTTCTTC; CDR3aa: CASSLAGHNEQFF
v_gene: TRBV10-3; j_gene: TRBJ1-4; d_gene: TRBD1; abundance: NA; CDR3nt: TGTGCCATCAGTGAGTCGCCCAGCGTGGGGACAGGGATTGAAAAACTGTTTTTT; CDR3aa: CAISESPSVGTGIEKLFF
v_gene: TRBV19; j_gene: TRBJ2-7; d_gene: TRBD2; abundance: NA; CDR3nt: TGTGCCAGTAGTAGCGGACTAGCGGGACTCTACGAGCAGTACTTC; CDR3aa: CASSSGLAGLYEQYF
v_gene: TRBV5-3; j_gene: TRBJ2-1; d_gene: TRBD2; abundance: NA; CDR3nt: TGTGCCAGAAGCTTGGAAAGGCTAGCGGGAGACAATGAGCAGTTCTTC; CDR3aa: CARSLERLAGDNEQFF
v_gene: TRBV19; j_gene: TRBJ1-2; d_gene: NA; abundance: NA; CDR3nt: TGTGCCAGTATCGACACAGGAAACTATGGCTACACCTTC; CDR3aa: CASIDTGNYGYTF
v_gene: TRBV4-1; j_gene: TRBJ1-3; d_gene: NA; abundance: NA; CDR3nt: TGCGCCAGCAGTTATGATGTTCAGGGGCAAGGGGGAAACACCATATATTTT; CDR3aa: CASSYDVQGQGGNTIYF
v_gene: TRBV30; j_gene: TRBJ2-7; d_gene: TRBD2; abundance: NA; CDR3nt: TGTGCCTGGAGTTCCTACAGGGGTATCGGGACTAGCGGGATTCCGACTTACGAGCAGTACTTC; CDR3aa: CAWSSYRGIGTSGIPTYEQYF
v_gene: TRBV7-6; j_gene: TRBJ2-1; d_gene: NA; abundance: NA; CDR3nt: TGTGCCAGCAGTCCAGATACAGGGGACTTGCGGGAGCAGTTCTTC; CDR3aa: CASSPDTGDLREQFF
v_gene: TRBV7-2; j_gene: TRBJ2-3; d_gene: NA; abundance: NA; CDR3nt: TGTGCCAGCAGCTCGGTAGATACGCAGTATTTT; CDR3aa: CASSSVDTQYF
v_gene: TRBV2; j_gene: TRBJ2-2; d_gene: NA; abundance: NA; CDR3nt: TGTGCCAGCATCTATGCCACTACGAACACCGGGGAGCTGTTTTTT; CDR3aa: CASIYATTNTGELFF
v_gene: TRBV27; j_gene: TRBJ2-7; d_gene: NA; abundance: NA; CDR3nt: TGTGCCAGCAGTACCGGGCCCCAGGGGCAGTACTTC; CDR3aa: CASSTGPQGQYF
v_gene: TRBV5-1; j_gene: TRBJ2-7; d_gene: TRBD1; abundance: NA; CDR3nt: TGCGCCAGCAGCTGGGACAGGGGGTCCTACGAGCAGTACTTC; CDR3aa: CASSWDRGSYEQYF
v_gene: TRBV7-3; j_gene: TRBJ2-1; d_gene: TRBD2; abundance: NA; CDR3nt: TGTGCCAGCAGCTTTGACAGCGGGAGCTACAATGAGCAGTTCTTC; CDR3aa: CASSFDSGSYNEQFF
v_gene: TRBV2; j_gene: TRBJ1-1; d_gene: NA; abundance: NA; CDR3nt: TGTGCCAGCAATCTCGTGGTAACGGAGGAAGCTTTCTTT; CDR3aa: CASNLVVTEEAFF
v_gene: TRBV7-3; j_gene: TRBJ2-1; d_gene: TRBD2; abundance: NA; CDR3nt: TGTGCCAGCAGCTCTTCCGCGGGAGCGGGAGCCCCCAATGAGCAGTTCTTC; CDR3aa: CASSSSAGAGAPNEQFF
v_gene: TRBV19; j_gene: TRBJ2-3; d_gene: TRBD2; abundance: NA; CDR3nt: TGTGCCAGTAGTAATCAAGCGGGGCCCTTCACCGGCACAGATACGCAGTATTTT; CDR3aa: CASSNQAGPFTGTDTQYF
v_gene: TRBV10-3; j_gene: TRBJ2-1; d_gene: NA; abundance: NA; CDR3nt: TGTGCCATCAGTGATGAAAAGGGGGGGAATGAGCAGTTCTTC; CDR3aa: CAISDEKGGNEQFF
v_gene: TRBV10-1; j_gene: TRBJ1-2; d_gene: NA; abundance: once; CDR3nt: TGCGCCAGCAGTGACCACTCGGGAGATGGCTACACCTTC; CDR3aa: CASSDHSGDGYTF
v_gene: TRBV6-5; j_gene: TRBJ2-7; d_gene: TRBD1; abundance: NA; CDR3nt: TGTGCCAGCACCCCCGGGACAGGGGTCTACGAGCAGTACTTC; CDR3aa: CASTPGTGVYEQYF
v_gene: TRBV6-5; j_gene: TRBJ2-1; d_gene: TRBD2; abundance: NA; CDR3nt: TGTGCCAGCAGGGGACTAGCGGTTAATGAGCAGTTCTTC; CDR3aa: CASRGLAVNEQFF
v_gene: TRBV28; j_gene: TRBJ1-2; d_gene: TRBD1; abundance: NA; CDR3nt: TGTGCCAGCAGTTGGGTCCAGGGGGCTGGCTACACCTTC; CDR3aa: CASSWVQGAGYTF
v_gene: TRBV6-5; j_gene: TRBJ1-2; d_gene: NA; abundance: NA; CDR3nt: TGTGCCAGCAGTTACTCGATCACAGGGTCTGGTTATGGCTACACCTTC; CDR3aa: CASSYSITGSGYGYTF
v_gene: TRBV30; j_gene: TRBJ2-7; d_gene: TRBD2; abundance: NA; CDR3nt: TGTGCCTGGAGTTTTTCTACGGGACTAGCGAGCTCCGAGCAGTACTTC; CDR3aa: CAWSFSTGLASSEQYF
v_gene: TRBV7-3; j_gene: TRBJ1-6; d_gene: TRBD1; abundance: few; CDR3nt: TGTGCCAGCAGCTTAAGTCAGGGGGCGAATTCACCCCTCCACTTT; CDR3aa: CASSLSQGANSPLHF
v_gene: TRBV2; j_gene: TRBJ2-1; d_gene: NA; abundance: NA; CDR3nt: TGTGCCAGCAGCCCCCGAGGCAGAAATGAGCAGTTCTTC; CDR3aa: CASSPRGRNEQFF